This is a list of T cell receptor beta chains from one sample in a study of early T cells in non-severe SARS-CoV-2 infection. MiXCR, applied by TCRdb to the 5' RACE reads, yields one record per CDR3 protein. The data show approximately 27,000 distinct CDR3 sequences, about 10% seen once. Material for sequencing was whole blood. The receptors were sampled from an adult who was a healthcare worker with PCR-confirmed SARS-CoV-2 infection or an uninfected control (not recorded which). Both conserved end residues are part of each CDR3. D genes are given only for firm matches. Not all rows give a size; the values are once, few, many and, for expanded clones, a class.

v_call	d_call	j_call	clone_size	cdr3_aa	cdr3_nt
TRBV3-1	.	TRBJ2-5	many	CASSRTGAPEETQYF	TGTGCCAGCAGCCGGACGGGGGCCCCTGAAGAGACCCAGTACTTC
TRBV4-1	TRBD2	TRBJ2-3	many	CASSERAGGSTDTQYF	TGCGCCAGCAGCGAAAGAGCGGGGGGTAGCACAGATACGCAGTATTTT
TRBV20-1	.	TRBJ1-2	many	CSASFLRDTMGYTF	TGCAGTGCTAGTTTTCTCAGAGATACTATGGGCTACACCTTC
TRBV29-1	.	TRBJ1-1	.	CSGRKGGTEAFF	TGCAGCGGCCGGAAGGGGGGCACTGAAGCTTTCTTT
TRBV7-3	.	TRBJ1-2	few	CASSLGERNYGYTF	TGTGCCAGCAGCTTAGGGGAGCGGAACTATGGCTACACCTTC
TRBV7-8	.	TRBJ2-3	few	CASSPVQPSSTDTQYF	TGTGCCAGCAGCCCTGTTCAGCCTTCTAGCACAGATACGCAGTATTTT
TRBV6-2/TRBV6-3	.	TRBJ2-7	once	CASSYTQYYEQYF	TGTGCCAGCAGTTACACCCAGTACTACGAGCAGTACTTC
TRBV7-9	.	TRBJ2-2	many	CASSLALGTGELFF	TGTGCCAGCAGCTTAGCTCTGGGCACCGGGGAGCTGTTTTTT
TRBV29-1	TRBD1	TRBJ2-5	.	CSLTGTGGQETQYF	TGCAGCTTAACCGGGACAGGGGGCCAAGAGACCCAGTACTTC
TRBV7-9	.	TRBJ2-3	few	CASSLPTSLAGADTQYF	TGTGCCAGCAGCTTACCCACGTCGCTGGCCGGGGCAGATACGCAGTATTTT
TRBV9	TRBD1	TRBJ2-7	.	CASSIWDSELGNEQYF	TGTGCCAGCAGCATATGGGACAGCGAACTAGGAAACGAGCAGTACTTC
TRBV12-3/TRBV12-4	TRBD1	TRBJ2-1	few	CASSLIPDRVNEQFF	TGTGCCAGCAGTCTGATTCCCGACAGGGTCAATGAGCAGTTCTTC
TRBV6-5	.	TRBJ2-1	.	CASSYFIQGTGEQFF	TGTGCCAGCAGTTACTTTATCCAGGGGACGGGTGAGCAGTTCTTC
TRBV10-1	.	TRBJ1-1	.	CASSEQGGLNTEAFF	TGCGCCAGCAGTGAGCAGGGAGGGTTGAACACTGAAGCTTTCTTT
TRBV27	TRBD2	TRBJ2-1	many	CASTPGGAYNEQFF	TGTGCCAGCACGCCCGGGGGGGCCTACAATGAGCAGTTCTTC
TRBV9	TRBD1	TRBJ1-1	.	CASSAGQGNTEAFF	TGTGCCAGCAGCGCTGGACAGGGCAACACTGAAGCTTTCTTT
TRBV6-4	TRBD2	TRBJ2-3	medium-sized	CASSRLAGEPGDTQYF	TGTGCCAGCAGTCGACTAGCGGGGGAGCCTGGAGATACGCAGTATTTT
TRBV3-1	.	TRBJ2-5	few	CASSQVLRGAQETQYF	TGTGCCAGCAGCCAAGTTCTGAGGGGTGCACAAGAGACCCAGTACTTC
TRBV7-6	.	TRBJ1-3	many	CASSIQGSGNTIYF	TGTGCCAGCAGCATACAGGGTTCTGGAAACACCATATATTTT
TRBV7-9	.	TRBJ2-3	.	CASSPDLVFTDTQYF	TGTGCCAGCAGCCCCGATCTGGTATTCACAGATACGCAGTATTTT
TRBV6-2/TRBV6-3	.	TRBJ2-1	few	CASRKQDSYNEQFF	TGTGCCAGCAGAAAACAGGACAGCTACAATGAGCAGTTCTTC
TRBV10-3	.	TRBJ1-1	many	CAISESVEAFF	TGTGCCATCAGTGAGTCGGTCGAAGCTTTCTTT
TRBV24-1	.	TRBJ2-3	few	CATSDLAQTDTQYF	TGTGCCACCAGTGATTTGGCTCAAACAGATACGCAGTATTTT
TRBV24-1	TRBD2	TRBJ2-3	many	CATSAERGTTDTQYF	TGTGCCACCAGCGCCGAGCGGGGGACTACAGATACGCAGTATTTT
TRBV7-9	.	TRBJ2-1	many	CASSLVFSGNEQFF	TGTGCCAGCAGCTTAGTTTTTTCGGGCAATGAGCAGTTCTTC
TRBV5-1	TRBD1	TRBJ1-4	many	CASSSVTGVSEKLFF	TGCGCCAGCAGCTCCGTTACAGGGGTTAGTGAAAAACTGTTTTTT
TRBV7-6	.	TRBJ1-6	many	CASSLLGGPRFLSPLHF	TGTGCCAGCAGCTTATTGGGGGGACCCCGATTTCTGTCACCCCTCCACTTT
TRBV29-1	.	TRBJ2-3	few	CSTGTGSSTDTQYF	TGCAGCACGGGAACGGGGTCCTCCACAGATACGCAGTATTTT
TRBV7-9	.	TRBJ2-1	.	CASSFRRQQSSYNEQFF	TGTGCCAGCAGCTTTCGCCGACAGCAAAGCTCCTACAATGAGCAGTTCTTC
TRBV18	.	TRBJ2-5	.	CASSPEEAGEETQYF	TGTGCCAGCTCACCCGAAGAGGCCGGGGAAGAGACCCAGTACTTC
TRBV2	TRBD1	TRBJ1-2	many	CASSDREYYGYTF	TGTGCCAGTTCGGACAGGGAATACTATGGCTACACCTTC
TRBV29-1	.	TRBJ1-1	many	CSVLRNTEAFF	TGCAGCGTCCTCCGGAACACTGAAGCTTTCTTT
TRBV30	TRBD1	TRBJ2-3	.	CAWMKGQSSTDTQYF	TGTGCCTGGATGAAGGGACAGTCTAGCACAGATACGCAGTATTTT
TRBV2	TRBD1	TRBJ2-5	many	CASGQGQETQYF	TGTGCCAGCGGACAGGGGCAAGAGACCCAGTACTTC
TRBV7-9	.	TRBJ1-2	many	CASSLAGVQVNYGYTF	TGTGCCAGCAGCTTAGCCGGCGTACAAGTAAACTATGGCTACACCTTC
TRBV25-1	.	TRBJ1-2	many	CASSERGVYGYTF	TGTGCCAGCAGTGAACGAGGGGTCTATGGCTACACCTTC
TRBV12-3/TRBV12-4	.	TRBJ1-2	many	CASSRRGRSYGYTF	TGTGCCAGCAGCCGGCGGGGGCGCAGCTATGGCTACACCTTC
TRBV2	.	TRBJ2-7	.	CASSEAPGGLYEQYF	TGTGCCAGCAGTGAAGCTCCCGGCGGCCTCTACGAGCAGTACTTC
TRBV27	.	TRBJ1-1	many	CASSTYRGTNTEAFF	TGTGCCAGCAGTACTTATAGGGGTACGAACACTGAAGCTTTCTTT
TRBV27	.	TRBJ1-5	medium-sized	CASSPFMQSAQHF	TGTGCCAGCAGTCCATTTATGCAATCAGCCCAGCATTTT
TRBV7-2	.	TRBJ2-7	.	CASSLASQGTYEQYF	TGTGCCAGCAGCTTAGCGAGTCAGGGGACCTACGAGCAGTACTTC
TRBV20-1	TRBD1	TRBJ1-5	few	CSASVGTGGFQPQHF	TGCAGTGCTAGTGTGGGTACAGGGGGCTTTCAGCCCCAGCATTTT
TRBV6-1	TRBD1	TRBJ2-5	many	CASSPTGAGETQYF	TGTGCCAGCAGCCCCACAGGGGCCGGAGAGACCCAGTACTTC
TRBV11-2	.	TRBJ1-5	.	CASSLTDSRQPQHF	TGTGCCAGCAGCTTAACGGACAGCCGTCAGCCCCAGCATTTT
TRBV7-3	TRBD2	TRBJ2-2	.	CASSPGLAGEYTGELFF	TGTGCCAGCAGCCCGGGACTAGCGGGGGAGTACACCGGGGAGCTGTTTTTT
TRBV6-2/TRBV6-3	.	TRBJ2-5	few	CASSDLAIQETQYF	TGTGCCAGCAGTGACTTAGCTATACAAGAGACCCAGTACTTC
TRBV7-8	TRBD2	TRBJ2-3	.	CASSLVRTSGGHTDTQYF	TGTGCCAGCAGCTTAGTCAGGACTAGCGGGGGACACACAGATACGCAGTATTTT
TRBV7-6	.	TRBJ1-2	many	CASRPGADYGYTF	TGTGCCAGCAGGCCGGGGGCAGACTATGGCTACACCTTC
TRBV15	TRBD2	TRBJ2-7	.	CATSRDFAGVGYEQYF	TGTGCCACCAGCAGAGATTTTGCGGGGGTCGGGTACGAGCAGTACTTC
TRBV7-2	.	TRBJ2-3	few	CASSIQGKGADTQYF	TGTGCCAGCAGCATACAGGGAAAGGGGGCAGATACGCAGTATTTT
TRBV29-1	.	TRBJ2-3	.	CSVDTSTDTQYF	TGCAGCGTTGACACCAGCACAGATACGCAGTATTTT
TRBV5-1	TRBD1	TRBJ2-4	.	CASSMVGQASGNIQYF	TGCGCCAGCAGCATGGTGGGACAGGCCTCTGGGAACATTCAGTACTTC
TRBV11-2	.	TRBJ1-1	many	CASSLGWQGTEAFF	TGTGCCAGCAGCTTAGGGTGGCAGGGCACTGAAGCTTTCTTT
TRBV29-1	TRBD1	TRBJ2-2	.	CSGRTGSGGELFF	TGCAGCGGACGGACAGGCTCCGGCGGGGAGCTGTTTTTT